The clone carrying this TCR beta chain occurred a few times. Its specificity is not known. Using immunoSEQ multiplex PCR, the repertoire was profiled, and TCRdb retains in-frame clones only, with some absent. The sample holds about 280,000 clones, roughly 90% seen once. The germline CDR1 and CDR2 sequences are SQVTM and ANQGSEA. V dropped 1 base and J dropped 8; count of bases not matched to a gene: 7. The CDR3 consists of 15 residues. This sample stems from a study of cytomegalovirus exposure and HLA in healthy donors. Study context: In a later analysis, it was reported that the approximately 110 validation repertoires had been produced on the same platform as the 550 to 700 repertoires belonging to the first cohort.

Findings of the study overall: Reports showed the classifier diagnosing cytomegalovirus status with high specificity and sensitivity. According to a subsequent analysis, TCR clusters identified in the first cohort showed a tendency to co-occur across the approximately 120 validation repertoires.

The clonotype was recovered from a woman younger than 35 in good health and CMV-seronegative. This chain joins TRBV29-1 and TRBJ1-6, with 8 bases aligning to TRBD1. Material for sequencing was PBMCs. The CDR3: CSVEGWTGLHSPLHF. For the CDR3, the DNA is TGCAGCGTTGAAGGCTGGACAGGGCTACATTCACCCCTCCACTTT.